This TCR beta chain was captured in a study of blood T cell repertoires in COVID-19. Whole-study context: The origin of the acute and convalescent COVID-19 samples was the United States, Italy and Spain. In each case, the material was cDNA or gDNA derived from T cells, B-cell-depleted T cells, or PBMCs.

In the original processing: The authors estimated nucleated cell counts from reference gene primer amplification. Method: immunoSEQ multiplex PCR; TCRdb's copy keeps in-frame clones and lacks some. V, J and clone size are taken as reported in that table, and D and trimming were inferred from the DNA itself. The data show some 300,000 clones, 80% to 90% seen once. Patients of the Seattle cohort, enrolled during active infection, were followed longitudinally. CDR1 is KGHSH, CDR2 LQKENI, per germline. V was clipped by 3 bases and J by 4 bases; unmatched bases: 4. The CDR3 totals 15 residues. This TCR was sampled from a woman in her 50s with COVID-19, enrolled during active disease. The chain combines TRBV18 with TRBJ2-1; 9 bases match TRBD2. Material: peripheral blood. CDR3 sequence reads: CASSPLAGLYNEQFF. CDR3 DNA sequence: TGTGCCAGCTCACCTCTAGCGGGACTATACAATGAGCAGTTCTTC.